The 32 T cell receptor beta chains given below trace back to one sample, sequenced in a study of cytomegalovirus exposure and HLA in healthy donors. PCR primers comprised 60 Vbeta and 13 Jbeta primers. Clones were read by immunoSEQ multiplex PCR, and TCRdb kept only the in-frame ones, dropping some. The sample lists some 150,000 clones; roughly 79% were seen once. The sequenced material came from PBMCs. All receptors come from a male donor in good health and CMV-seronegative.

J is TRBJ2-5 and V is TRBV11-2; 7 bases line up with TRBD1. The J call is doubtful: the DNA matches TRBJ2-7 better. CDR3 length: 14 residues. The germline CDR1 and CDR2 sequences are SGHAT and FQNNGV. The CDR3 nucleotides read TGTGCCAGCAGCCAAACGACAGGGAACTACGAGCAGTACTTC. Translating it yields CASSQTTGNYEQYF.

This clone was seen only once. The chain employs TRBV5-8 and TRBJ1-1; D possibly corresponds to TRBD1 (5 bases). CDR1 SGHTS and CDR2 YDEGEE come from the germline V gene. Trimming removed 4 bases from V and 4 bases from J, with 17 bases in between. The CDR3 sequence is 15 residues long. CDR3 in DNA: TGTGCCAGCAGCAATGAGTACGGAAGGGGCACTGAAGCTTTCTTT. Translated, it gives CASSNEYGRGTEAFF.

The chain uses TRBV15 and TRBJ1-6; 9 nucleotides align to TRBD1. Per the germline V gene, CDR1 is LNHNV and CDR2 is YYDKDF (reference sequence). CDR3 length: 16 amino acids. V was clipped by 1 base and J by 10 bases; unmatched bases: 8. The CDR3 reads CATSRGTGARGSPLHF. The CDR3 nucleotides read TGTGCCACCAGCAGAGGGACAGGGGCGAGGGGGTCACCCCTCCACTTT.

The rearrangement uses TRBV30 and TRBJ1-6; the match to TRBD1 covers 9 bases. This CDR3 spans 18 amino acids. Trimming took 4 bases from V and 3 from J; bases not matched to a gene: 13. Germline values: CDR1 GTSNPN, CDR2 SVGIG (reference sequence). For the CDR3, the DNA is TGTGCCTGGACTACAGGGGGCTCTATGGAACTCTATAATTCACCCCTCCACTTT. This sequence encodes CAWTTGGSMELYNSPLHF.

This clone was counted between two and nine times. The chain joins TRBV5-1 to TRBJ2-3, with TRBD2 matching 11 bases. This CDR3 has 16 residues. Germline CDR1 and CDR2: SGHRS and YFSETQ. V shed 0 bases, J shed 3 bases, and the junction held 3 bases outside the gene matches. As DNA, the CDR3 is TGCGCCAGCAGCTTGGCCACTAGCGGGAGTACAGATACGCAGTATTTT. Translation gives CASSLATSGSTDTQYF.

Here the CDR3 reads CASSSPLNTGELFF. The CDR3 nucleotides are TGTGCCAGCAGTTCCCCCTTAAACACCGGGGAGCTGTTTTTT. This chain uses TRBV27 with TRBJ2-2; D unresolved. With 4 bases removed from V and 2 bases from J, the gap between germline ends came to 8 bases. CDR1 is MNHEY, CDR2 SMNVEV, per germline (reference sequence). The CDR3 consists of 14 residues.

J is TRBJ2-7 and V is TRBV30; TRBD2 matches at 9 bases. V lost 3 bases to trimming and J lost 8 bases; unmatched junction nucleotides: 11. This CDR3 has 14 amino acids. The germline V gene encodes CDR1 GTSNPN and CDR2 SVGIG (reference sequence). CDR3 in DNA: TGTGCCTGGAGCGCGGGGGGGGGAGTGGGTAAGCAGTACTTC. Its translation: CAWSAGGGVGKQYF. Full variable domain (missing parts from reference TRBV30 and TRBJ2-7): SQTIHQWPATLVQPVGSPLSLECTVEGTSNPNLYWYRQAAGRGLQLLFYSVGIGQISSEVPQNLSASRPQDRQFILSSKKLLLSDSGFYLCAWSAGGGVGKQYFGPGTRLTVT.

The gene calls are TRBV5-4 and TRBJ1-2; 7 bases match TRBD1. Losses at the gene ends were 9 bases for V and 2 bases for J; bases not matched to a gene: 7. There are 13 residues in the CDR3. CDR1 SGHNT and CDR2 YYREEE come from the germline V gene (reference sequence). The CDR3 sequence is CAIRPGQNYGYTF. The CDR3 nucleotides are TGTGCCATCCGCCCGGGACAGAACTATGGCTACACCTTC.

This clone showed up just once. This chain uses TRBV4-1 with TRBJ2-1, with TRBD2 matching 7 bases. V lost 2 bases to trimming and J lost 8 bases; unmatched junction nucleotides: 15. The germline gives CDR1 MGHRA, CDR2 YSYEKL. The CDR3 runs to 17 residues. The CDR3 region is CASSQSRTRGALDEQFF. CDR3 bases: TGCGCCAGCAGCCAATCCCGGACTAGAGGGGCGTTGGATGAGCAGTTCTTC.

V usage is TRBV5-5 and J usage is TRBJ1-1, with TRBD1 matching 7 bases. The V and J ends lost 1 base and 4 bases, in that order; junction bases with no gene match: 4. CDR1 and CDR2 from the germline V gene are SGHKS and YYEKEE (reference sequence). CDR3 length equals 14 residues. This CDR3 is CASSLSGGGTEAFF. CDR3 in DNA: TGTGCCAGCAGCTTGTCAGGGGGAGGCACTGAAGCTTTCTTT.

The chain carries TRBV7-2 and TRBJ2-5, with 7 bases aligning to TRBD2. CDR3 size: 11 residues. The V gene end was trimmed by 5 bases and the J gene end by 14 bases; junction bases not matched to a gene: 8. Germline loops: CDR1 SGHTA, CDR2 FQGNSA. The CDR3 is CASSPTGTIYF. Here the CDR3 DNA reads TGTGCCAGCAGCCCGACCGGGACTATCTACTTC.

The chain links TRBV6-6 to TRBJ1-1, with 10 bases fitting TRBD1. J was trimmed by 7 bases and V by 4 bases; bases with no gene match: 12. The CDR3 consists of 16 residues. Germline V gives CDR1 MNHNY, CDR2 SVGAGI (reference sequence). This CDR3 is CASSSRDRGKVSEAFF. CDR3 in DNA: TGTGCCAGCAGTTCTAGGGACAGGGGCAAAGTTAGTGAAGCTTTCTTT.

The chain couples TRBV6-5 to TRBJ1-2, with TRBD1 as a possible D gene (6 bases). Trimming removed 7 bases from V and 3 bases from J, with 12 bases in between. Germline loops: CDR1 MNHEY, CDR2 SVGAGI. The CDR3 consists of 13 residues. The CDR3 DNA sequence: TGTGCCAGCAAGGTGAAGGGGGACTATGGCTACACCTTC. It specifies CASKVKGDYGYTF.

This sequence joins TRBV30 and TRBJ2-3; D is ambiguous. Germline V gives CDR1 GTSNPN, CDR2 SVGIG (reference sequence). This CDR3 comprises 11 residues. With 2 bases removed from V and 2 bases from J, the gap between germline ends came to 2 bases. CDR3 loop: CAWSYTDTQYF. CDR3 nucleotides: TGTGCCTGGAGTTACACAGATACGCAGTATTTT.

The V call is TRBV12-5, the J call TRBJ1-1; no definite D call. Trimming left V 9 bases short and J 3 bases short, with 17 bases between. The germline V gene has CDR1 LGHNT and CDR2 FRNRAP. The CDR3 covers 14 residues. The CDR3 coding sequence is TGTGCTAGCAGTTCCCGCCCGATGGACACTGAAGCTTTCTTT. This sequence encodes CASSSRPMDTEAFF.

The chain couples TRBV5-4 to TRBJ1-1, with D tentatively TRBD1 (6 bases). This CDR3 comprises 15 residues. Germline V gives CDR1 SGHNT, CDR2 YYREEE (reference sequence). Deletions cut 4 bases from V and 4 bases from J, with 17 bases between. CDR3 nucleotide sequence: TGTGCCAGCAGCCAACCCGGGACACTCCCCACTGAAGCTTTCTTT. This gives the protein CASSQPGTLPTEAFF.

The chain is built from TRBV9 and TRBJ2-1; the D gene is possibly TRBD1 (5 bases). CDR1 and CDR2 from the germline V gene are SGDLS and YYNGEE. The CDR3 totals 15 residues. The V end was cut by 3 bases, the J end by 0 bases, with 10 bases between. CDR3 DNA sequence: TGTGCCAGCAGCGCACAGGTCGGCTCCTACAATGAGCAGTTCTTC. It yields the protein CASSAQVGSYNEQFF.

This clone was seen only once. The chain employs TRBV5-5 and TRBJ2-3, with D possibly matching TRBD1 (5 bases). V was pared by 0 bases and J by 4 bases, with 9 bases between. CDR3 length equals 14 residues. Germline CDR1 and CDR2: SGHKS and YYEKEE (reference sequence). The CDR3: CASSLEQGSDTQYF. The CDR3 DNA reads as TGTGCCAGCAGCTTGGAGCAGGGATCAGATACGCAGTATTTT. Full variable domain (missing parts from reference TRBV5-5 and TRBJ2-3): DAGVTQSPTHLIKTRGQQVTLRCSPISGHKSVSWYQQVLGQGPQFIFQYYEKEERGRGNFPDRFSARQFPNYSSELNVNALLLGDSALYLCASSLEQGSDTQYFGPGTRLTVL.

There are a few counts of this clone. The rearrangement uses TRBV6-5 and TRBJ2-3; a possible D gene is TRBD2 (6 bases). With 6 bases removed from V and 1 base from J, the gap between germline ends came to 14 bases. Germline V gene lookup returns CDR1 MNHEY and CDR2 SVGAGI. This CDR3 comprises 15 residues. The CDR3 DNA follows: TGTGCCAGCAGGAAAGCGGGTCCCGGCACAGATACGCAGTATTTT. Translated, it gives CASRKAGPGTDTQYF.

The chain recombines TRBV6-5 with TRBJ2-2; TRBD2 matches 11 bases. Looked up from germline, CDR1 is MNHEY and CDR2 is SVGAGI. V was pared by 6 bases and J by 6 bases, with 6 bases of the junction left unmatched. The CDR3 sequence is 15 residues long. Written as DNA, the CDR3 is TGTGCCAGCAGCTTAGCGGGAGGGCCCCCCGGGGAGCTGTTTTTT. Translation gives CASSLAGGPPGELFF.

A single count supports this clone. The V gene is TRBV9, the J gene TRBJ2-7; 8 positions match TRBD2. V was pared by 3 bases and J by 3 bases, with 8 bases of the junction left unmatched. The CDR3 is 15 residues long. Germline V lookup: CDR1 SGDLS, CDR2 YYNGEE. The CDR3 protein is CASSAAEAGDYEQYF. The CDR3 DNA reads as TGTGCCAGCAGCGCAGCTGAAGCGGGGGACTACGAGCAGTACTTC.

The genes are TRBV9 and TRBJ2-2, with TRBD2 matching 9 bases. Trimming cost V 1 base and J 3 bases; bases outside gene matches: 4. The CDR3 is made up of 16 amino acids. Germline CDR1 is SGDLS and CDR2 is YYNGEE. DNA of the CDR3: TGTGCCAGCAGCGTAAGGCGGGAGGGCGACACCGGGGAGCTGTTTTTT. Its translation: CASSVRREGDTGELFF.

CDR3 region: CASSELRSTNTGELFF. Written as DNA, the CDR3 is TGTGCCAGCAGTGAACTCCGGTCAACGAACACCGGGGAGCTGTTTTTT. This rearrangement joins TRBV6-1 to TRBJ2-2; the D is unclear. The germline V and J ends were trimmed by 2 bases and 0 bases, with 10 bases remaining between them. The length of the CDR3 is 16 residues. Germline CDR1 is MNHNS and CDR2 is SASEGT.

The chain is built from TRBV5-1 and TRBJ1-2, with TRBD1 matching over 10 bases. Trimming at V came to 4 bases and at J to 4 bases, leaving 10 bases not matched to a gene. The CDR3 sequence is 16 residues long. Per the germline V gene, CDR1 is SGHRS and CDR2 is YFSETQ. This chain's CDR3 is CASSRGPGQGIYGYTF. In DNA, the CDR3 is TGCGCCAGCAGCCGGGGACCGGGACAGGGGATCTATGGCTACACCTTC.

CDR3 DNA sequence: TGTGCCTGGAGTCAGACTGGAAACACCATATATTTT. As protein: CAWSQTGNTIYF. The chain carries TRBV30 and TRBJ1-3; D is ambiguous. CDR1 and CDR2 from the germline V gene are GTSNPN and SVGIG (reference sequence). The CDR3 contains 12 residues. Trimming left V 2 bases short and J 2 bases short, with 4 bases between.

CDR3 sequence reads: CASSLYSRLDYGYTF. As DNA, the CDR3 is TGTGCCAGCAGCTTGTACTCCAGGCTGGACTATGGCTACACCTTC. The rearrangement links TRBV5-4 to TRBJ1-2; D gene uncertain. V dropped 1 base and J dropped 3 bases, with 13 bases sitting between them. Germline V gene sequence: CDR1 SGHNT, CDR2 YYREEE (reference sequence). The CDR3 spans 15 residues.

This chain links TRBV4-1 with TRBJ1-1; 8 bases align to TRBD1. Germline CDR1 MGHRA, CDR2 YSYEKL. CDR3 length equals 15 residues. The ends lost 1 base at V and 5 bases at J; junction bases unmatched: 6. The CDR3 loop is CASSQGQGALTEAFF. The CDR3 DNA reads TGCGCCAGCAGCCAAGGTCAGGGGGCGCTTACTGAAGCTTTCTTT.

This chain connects TRBV30 to TRBJ1-1; the D is unclear. The V gene's germline CDR1 is GTSNPN and CDR2 SVGIG (reference sequence). Trimming took off 3 bases at V and 4 bases at J, with 6 bases between the two ends. The CDR3 sequence is 11 residues long. DNA for the CDR3: TGTGCCTGGAGAGGGAGCACTGAAGCTTTCTTT. Protein sequence: CAWRGSTEAFF.

The chain combines TRBV2 with TRBJ1-4; D gene uncertain. CDR3 size: 16 residues. The V gene lost 7 bases and the J gene lost 4 bases, with 19 bases spanning the gap. Per the germline V gene, CDR1 is SNHLY and CDR2 is FYNNEI. This chain's CDR3 is CASILLLPDFNEKLFF. The CDR3 DNA reads as TGTGCCAGCATCCTCCTCCTCCCGGACTTTAATGAAAAACTGTTTTTT.

V gene TRBV11-2 combines with J gene TRBJ2-7; TRBD1 might be the D (5 bases). Between the trimmed V and J ends, which lost 6 bases and 4 bases, there was a span of 7 bases. The CDR3 is 11 amino acids. Germline V gene lookup returns CDR1 SGHAT and CDR2 FQNNGV. CDR3 protein: CASSSGYEQYF. For the CDR3, the DNA is TGTGCCAGCAGTTCAGGGTACGAGCAGTACTTC.

The chain couples TRBV13 to TRBJ1-1; maybe TRBD1 (6 bases). This CDR3 is built from 15 residues. Germline V gene lookup returns CDR1 PRHDT and CDR2 FYEKMQ (reference sequence). The V and J ends lost 5 bases and 2 bases respectively, with 15 bases between them. Here the CDR3 reads CASSIWGGTNTEAFF. DNA of the CDR3: TGTGCCAGCAGCATTTGGGGGGGGACAAACACTGAAGCTTTCTTT.

This clone was counted a single time. V is TRBV25-1 and J is TRBJ2-3, with a tentative D call TRBD2 (5 bases). Trimming pared 3 bases from V and 0 bases from J, leaving 13 bases between. The CDR3 is 16 amino acids. Germline CDR1 MGHDK, CDR2 SYGVNS. The CDR3 DNA reads TGTGCCAGCAGTGAGTCGCGGGCCGCTAGCACAGATACGCAGTATTTT. Protein sequence: CASSESRAASTDTQYF.